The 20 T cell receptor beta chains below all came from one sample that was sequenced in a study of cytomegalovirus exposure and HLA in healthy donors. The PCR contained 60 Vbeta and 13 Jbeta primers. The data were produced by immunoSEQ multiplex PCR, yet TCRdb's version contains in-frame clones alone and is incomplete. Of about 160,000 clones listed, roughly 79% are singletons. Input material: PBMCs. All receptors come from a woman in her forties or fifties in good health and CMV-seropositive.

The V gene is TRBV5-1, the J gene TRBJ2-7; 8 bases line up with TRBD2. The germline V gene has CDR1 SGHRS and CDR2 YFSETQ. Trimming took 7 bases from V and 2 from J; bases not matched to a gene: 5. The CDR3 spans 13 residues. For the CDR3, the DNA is TGCGCCAGCGGCAAGCGGGAGCCCTACGAGCAGTACTTC. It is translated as CASGKREPYEQYF.

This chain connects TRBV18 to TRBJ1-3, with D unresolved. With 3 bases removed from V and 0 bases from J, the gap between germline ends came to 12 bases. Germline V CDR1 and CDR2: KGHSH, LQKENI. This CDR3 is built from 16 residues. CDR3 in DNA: TGTGCCAGCTCACCCACCCCAGATAACTCTGGAAACACCATATATTTT. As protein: CASSPTPDNSGNTIYF.

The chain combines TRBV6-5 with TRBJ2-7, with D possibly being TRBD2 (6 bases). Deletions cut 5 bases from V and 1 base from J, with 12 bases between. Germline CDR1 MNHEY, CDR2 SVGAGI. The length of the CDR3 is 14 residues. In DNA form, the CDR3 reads TGTGCCAGCAGTCAAGGGACTTCTTCCTACGAGCAGTACTTC. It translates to CASSQGTSSYEQYF.

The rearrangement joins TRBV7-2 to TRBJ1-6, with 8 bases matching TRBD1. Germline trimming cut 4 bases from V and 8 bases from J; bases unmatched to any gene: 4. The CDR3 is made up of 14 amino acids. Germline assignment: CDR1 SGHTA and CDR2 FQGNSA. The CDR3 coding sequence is TGTGCCAGCAGCTCCGACAGGGGACATTCACCCCTCCACTTT. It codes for CASSSDRGHSPLHF. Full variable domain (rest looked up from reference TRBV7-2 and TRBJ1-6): GAGVSQSPSNKVTEKGKDVELRCDPISGHTALYWYRQSLGQGLEFLIYFQGNSAPDKSGLPSDRFSAERTGGSVSTLTIQRTQQEDSAVYLCASSSDRGHSPLHFGNGTRLTVT.

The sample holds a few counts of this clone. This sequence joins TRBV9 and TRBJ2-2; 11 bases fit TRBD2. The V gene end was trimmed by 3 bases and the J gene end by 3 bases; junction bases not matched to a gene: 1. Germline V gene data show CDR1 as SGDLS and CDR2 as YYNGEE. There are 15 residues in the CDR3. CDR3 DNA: TGTGCCAGCAGCGGACTAGCGGGACACACCGGGGAGCTGTTTTTT. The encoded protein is CASSGLAGHTGELFF.

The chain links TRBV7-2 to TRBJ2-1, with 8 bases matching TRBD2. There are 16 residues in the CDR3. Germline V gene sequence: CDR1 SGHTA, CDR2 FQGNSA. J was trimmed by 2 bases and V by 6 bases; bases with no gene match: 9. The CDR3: CASRGRAGGPYNEQFF. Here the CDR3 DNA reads TGTGCCAGCAGAGGCCGGGCGGGGGGCCCCTACAATGAGCAGTTCTTC.

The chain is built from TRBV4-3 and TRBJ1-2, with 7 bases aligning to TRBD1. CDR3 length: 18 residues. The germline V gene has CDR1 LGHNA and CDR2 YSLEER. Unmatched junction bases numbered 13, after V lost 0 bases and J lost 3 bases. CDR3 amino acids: CASSQEGLARGYYYGYTF. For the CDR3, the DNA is TGCGCCAGCAGCCAAGAAGGGTTGGCCAGGGGGTATTACTATGGCTACACCTTC.

The CDR3 bases are TGCGCCAGCAGCCCGGACGGGACTAGAGGCGGGGAGCTGTTTTTT. This sequence encodes CASSPDGTRGGELFF. This rearrangement joins TRBV5-1 to TRBJ2-2, with 8 positions matching TRBD2. The CDR3 is made up of 15 amino acids. Germline V gene data show CDR1 as SGHRS and CDR2 as YFSETQ. The junction had 9 bases not matched to a gene; V was cut back by 4 bases and J by 7 bases. The full variable domain, in which reference TRBV5-1 and TRBJ2-2 provide the parts outside the CDR3, is KAGVTQTPRYLIKTRGQQVTLSCSPISGHRSVSWYQQTPGQGLQFLFEYFSETQRNKGNFPGRFSGRQFSNSRSEMNVSTLELGDSALYLCASSPDGTRGGELFFGEGSRLTVL.

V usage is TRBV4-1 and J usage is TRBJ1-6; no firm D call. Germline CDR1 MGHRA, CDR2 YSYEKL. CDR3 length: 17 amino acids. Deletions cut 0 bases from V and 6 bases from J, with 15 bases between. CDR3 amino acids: CASSQDITPEGNSPLHF. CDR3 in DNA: TGCGCCAGCAGCCAAGATATAACACCAGAGGGTAATTCACCCCTCCACTTT.

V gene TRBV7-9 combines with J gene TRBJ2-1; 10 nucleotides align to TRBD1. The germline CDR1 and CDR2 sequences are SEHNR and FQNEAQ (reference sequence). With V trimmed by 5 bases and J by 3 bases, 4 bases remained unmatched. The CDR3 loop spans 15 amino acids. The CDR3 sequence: CASSPGTGDYNEQFF. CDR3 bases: TGTGCCAGCAGCCCTGGGACAGGGGACTACAATGAGCAGTTCTTC.

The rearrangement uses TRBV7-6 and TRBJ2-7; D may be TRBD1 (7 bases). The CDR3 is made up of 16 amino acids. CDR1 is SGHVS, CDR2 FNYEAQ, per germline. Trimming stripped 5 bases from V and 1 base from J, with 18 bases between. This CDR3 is CASSRQGGEASYEQYF. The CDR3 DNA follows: TGTGCCAGCAGCAGACAGGGTGGGGAGGCTTCCTACGAGCAGTACTTC.

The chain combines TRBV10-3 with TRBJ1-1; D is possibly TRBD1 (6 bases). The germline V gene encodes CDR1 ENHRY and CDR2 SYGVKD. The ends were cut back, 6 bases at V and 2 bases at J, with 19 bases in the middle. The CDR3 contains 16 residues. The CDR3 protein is CAIRETNRVGNTEAFF. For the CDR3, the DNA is TGTGCCATCAGAGAAACCAACAGGGTTGGAAACACTGAAGCTTTCTTT.

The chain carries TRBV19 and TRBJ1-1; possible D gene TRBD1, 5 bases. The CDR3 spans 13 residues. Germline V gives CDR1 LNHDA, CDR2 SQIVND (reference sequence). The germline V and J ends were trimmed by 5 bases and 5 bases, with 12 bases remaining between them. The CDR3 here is CASSSGGGTEAFF. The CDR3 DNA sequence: TGTGCCAGTAGTTCCGGGGGTGGGACTGAAGCTTTCTTT.

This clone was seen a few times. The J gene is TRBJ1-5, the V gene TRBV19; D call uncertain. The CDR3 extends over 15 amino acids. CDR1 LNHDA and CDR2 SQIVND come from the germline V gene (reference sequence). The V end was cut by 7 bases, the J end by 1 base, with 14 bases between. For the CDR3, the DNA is TGTGCCAGTACCGTTCGAGGGAGCAGCAATCAGCCCCAGCATTTT. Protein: CASTVRGSSNQPQHF.

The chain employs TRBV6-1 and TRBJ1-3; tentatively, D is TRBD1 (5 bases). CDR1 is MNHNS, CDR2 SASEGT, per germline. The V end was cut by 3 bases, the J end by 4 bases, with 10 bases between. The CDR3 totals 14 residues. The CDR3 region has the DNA TGTGCCAGCAGTGAGGGGGGTTCGGGAAACACCATATATTTT. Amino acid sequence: CASSEGGSGNTIYF.

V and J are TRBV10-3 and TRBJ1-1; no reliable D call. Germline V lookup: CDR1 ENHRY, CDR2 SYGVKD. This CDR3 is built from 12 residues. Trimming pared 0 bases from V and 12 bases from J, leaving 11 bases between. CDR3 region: CAISESGDKTFF. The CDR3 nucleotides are TGTGCCATCAGTGAGTCGGGTGACAAAACTTTCTTT.

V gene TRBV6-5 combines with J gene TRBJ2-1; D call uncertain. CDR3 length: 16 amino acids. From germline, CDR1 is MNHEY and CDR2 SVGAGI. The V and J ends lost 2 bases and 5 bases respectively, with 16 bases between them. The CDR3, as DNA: TGTGCCAGCAGTTACCCTCCCCTGAACCTAAACAATGAGCAGTTCTTC. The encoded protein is CASSYPPLNLNNEQFF.

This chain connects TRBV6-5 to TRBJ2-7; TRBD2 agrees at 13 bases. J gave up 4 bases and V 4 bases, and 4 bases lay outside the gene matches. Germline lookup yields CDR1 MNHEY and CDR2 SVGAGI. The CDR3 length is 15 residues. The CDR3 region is CASSSPGLAGYEQYF. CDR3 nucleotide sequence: TGTGCCAGCAGTTCACCGGGACTAGCGGGATACGAGCAGTACTTC.

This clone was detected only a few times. The CDR3 DNA sequence: TGTGCCAGCTCACCAACGACTTCTAGGCACGAGCAGTACTTC. Residues: CASSPTTSRHEQYF. The chain joins TRBV18 to TRBJ2-7; D not resolved. The V end lost 2 bases, the J end lost 5 bases, and 13 bases lay between the germline ends. The CDR3 contains 14 residues. Germline assignment: CDR1 KGHSH and CDR2 LQKENI.

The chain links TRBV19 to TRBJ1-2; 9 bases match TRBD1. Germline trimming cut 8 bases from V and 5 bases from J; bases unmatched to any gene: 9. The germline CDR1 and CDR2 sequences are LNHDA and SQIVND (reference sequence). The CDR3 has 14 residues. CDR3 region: CASARDREVYGYTF. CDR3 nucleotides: TGTGCCAGTGCCAGGGACAGGGAGGTTTATGGCTACACCTTC.